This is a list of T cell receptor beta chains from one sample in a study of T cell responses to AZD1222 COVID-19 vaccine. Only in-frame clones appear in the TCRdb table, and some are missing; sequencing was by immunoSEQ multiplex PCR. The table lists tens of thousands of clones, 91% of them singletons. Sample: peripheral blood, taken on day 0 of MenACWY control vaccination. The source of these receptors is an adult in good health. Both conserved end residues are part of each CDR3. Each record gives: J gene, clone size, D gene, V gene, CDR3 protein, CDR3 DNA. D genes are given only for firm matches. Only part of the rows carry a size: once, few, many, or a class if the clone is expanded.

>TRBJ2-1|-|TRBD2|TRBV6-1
CASSEMGLAGNEQFF
TGTGCCAGCAGTGAAATGGGACTAGCGGGGAATGAGCAGTTCTTC
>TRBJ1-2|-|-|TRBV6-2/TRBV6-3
CASSYSNRVPGGYTF
TGTGCCAGCAGTTACTCGAACAGGGTCCCGGGCGGCTACACCTTC
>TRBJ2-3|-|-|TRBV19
CASSIIVETGTDTQYF
TGTGCCAGTAGTATAATAGTCGAGACTGGCACAGATACGCAGTATTTT
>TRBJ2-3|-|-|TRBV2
CASNLQGMGTDTQYF
TGTGCCAGCAACCTCCAGGGTATGGGCACAGATACGCAGTATTTT
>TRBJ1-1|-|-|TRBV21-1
CASSKSADGNTEAFF
TGTGCCAGCAGCAAATCCGCGGACGGGAACACTGAAGCTTTCTTT
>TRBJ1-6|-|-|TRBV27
CASSPYGLAAPSPLHF
TGTGCCAGCAGTCCCTACGGACTGGCGGCTCCTTCACCCCTCCACTTT
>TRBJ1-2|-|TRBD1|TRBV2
CASRDTGGSGYGYTF
TGTGCCAGCAGGGACACAGGGGGCAGCGGCTATGGCTACACCTTC
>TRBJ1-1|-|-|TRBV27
CASRILSGGMGTEAFF
TGTGCCAGCAGAATTCTTTCCGGCGGTATGGGAACTGAAGCTTTCTTT
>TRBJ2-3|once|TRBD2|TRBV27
CASSLGLAGVNTQYF
TGTGCCAGCAGCCTGGGACTAGCGGGAGTAAATACGCAGTATTTT
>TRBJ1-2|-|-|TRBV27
CASSSNRERYTF
TGTGCCAGCAGTTCAAACAGGGAACGCTACACCTTC
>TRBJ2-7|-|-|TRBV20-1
CSAAQGYEQYF
TGCAGTGCTGCACAGGGCTACGAGCAGTACTTC
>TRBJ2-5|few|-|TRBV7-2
CASSVQVQETQYF
TGTGCCAGCAGCGTACAGGTCCAAGAGACCCAGTACTTC